This T cell receptor (beta chain) was recovered during a study of blood T cell repertoires in COVID-19 (dated by TCRdb to the early 2020s). Some background on the complete study: Samples from collaborators originated in the United States, Italy and Spain and spanned both the acute and convalescent phases of COVID-19. The prospective study material was composed of cDNA or gDNA derived from T cells, B-cell-depleted T cells, or PBMCs. Subjects who had been exposed to COVID-19, were actively infected with it, or had recovered from it provided the deeply sampled blood TCRbeta repertoires that made up the dataset. A freely available public database, intended as a resource for researchers studying the immune response to SARS-CoV-2, is where the repertoires were released. Samples were obtained from the ongoing ImmuneRACE study (first 160 participants) and from 1,254 subjects provided by 6 global collaborators. A de-identified subject ID, COVID-19 status, age in years and sex were almost always included in the sample metadata. Where HLA class I and class II types were available, the types were taken from metadata supplied by the sample provider, not from assay-based typing. Summary of the overall study and its limitations: The amount of clinical and demographic metadata varied by source and participant and was provided uncurated.

V trim: 4 bases; J trim: 3 bases; unmatched bases: 5. Inclusive of the bounding cysteine and phenylalanine, the CDR3 is 15 residues long. Only the CDR3 DNA stays, 45 bases, in frame from base 1. The germline V gene (reference sequence) provides CDR1 LGHDT and CDR2 YNNKEL. TCRbeta CDR3 regions were amplified from genomic DNA by means of the immunoSEQ Assay, a bias-controlled multiplex PCR. The paper's processing steps were these. The number of nucleated cells in each sample was estimated by amplification of reference gene primers within the assay. To quantify the absolute abundance of each unique TCRbeta CDR3 rearrangement, sequence reads were collapsed and filtered. For each sample, productive Simpson clonality was calculated as the square root of Simpson's diversity index across productive rearrangements. TCRdb stores this immuneACCESS table with in-frame sequences only. Part of the clones is absent; in the studies checked, under half of the shortfall reflects unresolved V genes, and no reason is known for the rest. Clonal size and the V and J genes are those of that table, whereas D and trimming came from the DNA. The sample includes approximately 230,000 clones, with roughly 80% observed a single time. Nearly 9% of the sample belongs to the ten largest clones.

Concerning this clone itself: There is no known antigen for this receptor. Base qualities are not at hand, and no much larger clone is one base apart.

Collaborating institutions collected whole blood in K2EDTA tubes following their own protocols. For TCRbeta analysis, collaborator samples were shipped as frozen whole blood, as isolated PBMCs, or as DNA extracted from either sample type. The sequencing input was peripheral blood. The V gene is TRBV3-1 (or the pseudogene TRBV3-2) and the J gene is TRBJ2-2; 7 bases in the junction line up with TRBD1. The TCR comes from a man older than 75 with acute or convalescent COVID-19. The nucleotide sequence reads TGTGCCAGCAGCCTGGACAGGAAAGACACCGGGGAGCTGTTTTTT. The translation is CASSLDRKDTGELFF.